This is a list of T cell receptor beta chains from one sample in a study of cytomegalovirus exposure and HLA in healthy donors. The assay was immunoSEQ multiplex PCR, and TCRdb's table has in-frame clones only and misses some. Counted here are roughly 150,000 clones, about 75% occurring once; the ten biggest clones make up around 0.7%. The specimen sequenced was PBMCs. The receptors derive from a male donor in good health and CMV-seronegative. Both conserved end residues are part of each CDR3. The D gene is left open where the match is weak. A row's size may be missing; if present it is once, few, many or a size class.

j_call,cdr3_length,v_call,clone_size,d_call,cdr3_nt,cdr3_aa
TRBJ2-5,12,TRBV15,NA,NA,TGTGCCGCCAGCAGGGGCCCAGAGACCCAGTACTTC,CAASRGPETQYF
TRBJ1-2,12,TRBV29-1,few,NA,TGCAGCATTAAGGACACGAACTATGGCTACACCTTC,CSIKDTNYGYTF
TRBJ2-1,13,TRBV7-2,NA,NA,TGTGCCAGCAGCTCCCGCGGTAACAATGAGCAGTTCTTC,CASSSRGNNEQFF
TRBJ1-5,15,TRBV7-2,NA,NA,TGTGCCAGCAGCTTACGGGGGAATAGCAATCAGCCCCAGCATTTT,CASSLRGNSNQPQHF
TRBJ1-1,13,TRBV19,NA,NA,TGTGCCAGTAGTATCAGGAGGAGCACTGAAGCTTTCTTT,CASSIRRSTEAFF
TRBJ1-5,15,TRBV7-6,NA,TRBD1,TGTGCCAGCAGCGTGGGGACAGGGCGAAATCAGCCCCAGCATTTT,CASSVGTGRNQPQHF
TRBJ2-5,15,TRBV5-4,NA,TRBD2,TGTGCCAGCAGCTTGGTTGTCGGGAGGGGGGAGACCCAGTACTTC,CASSLVVGRGETQYF
TRBJ2-1,15,TRBV7-2,NA,NA,TGTGCCAGCAGCTTAGGGGGGGTACTAGCTCATGAGCAGTTCTTC,CASSLGGVLAHEQFF
TRBJ1-2,11,TRBV29-1,few,NA,TGCAGCGTTGGGGGGGACTATGGCTACACCTTC,CSVGGDYGYTF
TRBJ1-2,13,TRBV29-1,NA,NA,TGCAGCGTAGCTGACGGGGTCAACTATGGCTACACCTTC,CSVADGVNYGYTF
TRBJ2-1,12,TRBV19,NA,NA,TGTGCCAGTAGTATATCTTACAATGAGCAGTTCTTC,CASSISYNEQFF
TRBJ2-7,12,TRBV30,NA,NA,TGTGCCTGGACCAGCCACGGAGCCGAGCAGTACTTC,CAWTSHGAEQYF
TRBJ2-7,14,TRBV25-1,NA,TRBD2,TGTGCCAGCAGTCCCCTGGGACTAGCCTACGAGCAGTACTTC,CASSPLGLAYEQYF
TRBJ2-3,14,TRBV5-1,NA,NA,TGCGCCAGCAGCTTGGGGGGCTGGACAGATACGCAGTATTTT,CASSLGGWTDTQYF
TRBJ2-2,18,TRBV11-2,NA,TRBD2,TGTGCCAGCAGCTCATCATGGCGCGGGAGGGCCGTGGTCGGGGAGCTGTTTTTT,CASSSSWRGRAVVGELFF
TRBJ1-4,16,TRBV19,NA,TRBD1,TGTGCCAGTAGCACCGGGACAGGGTTTTCTAATGAAAAACTGTTTTTT,CASSTGTGFSNEKLFF
TRBJ2-5,17,TRBV7-9,NA,TRBD2,TGTTCCAGCAGCTCCAAACTCTTAGCGGGAGGGCAAGAGACCCAGTACTTC,CSSSSKLLAGGQETQYF
TRBJ1-1,14,TRBV19,NA,NA,TGTGCCAGTAGTATACAGGGGCAGAACACTGAAGCTTTCTTT,CASSIQGQNTEAFF
TRBJ2-7,15,TRBV9,NA,TRBD1,TGTGCCAGCAGCGTAGAAGGGACAGAGGGCGACGAGCAGTACTTC,CASSVEGTEGDEQYF
TRBJ2-5,15,TRBV7-2,NA,NA,TGTGCCAGCAGCTTAGCCAGGGCCAACCAAGAGACCCAGTACTTC,CASSLARANQETQYF
TRBJ2-1,16,TRBV29-1,NA,TRBD2,TGCAGCCTCGGGGGGCGGGGGGGCCTAACCTACAATGAGCAGTTCTTC,CSLGGRGGLTYNEQFF
TRBJ2-1,12,TRBV10-3,NA,NA,TGTGCCATCAGTGAGGTCACAGCTGAGCAGTTCTTC,CAISEVTAEQFF
TRBJ2-7,16,TRBV11-3,NA,TRBD1,TGTGCCAGCAGCTTAGATGCCGGGACAGCCTCCTACGAGCAGTACTTC,CASSLDAGTASYEQYF
TRBJ2-7,14,TRBV5-1,NA,TRBD2,TGCGCCAGCAGCTGGACTAGCGGGGGATACGAGCAGTACTTC,CASSWTSGGYEQYF
TRBJ2-7,12,TRBV6-5,NA,TRBD1,TGTGCCAGCAGCGGACAGGGTTTCGAGCAGTACTTC,CASSGQGFEQYF
TRBJ2-6,17,TRBV7-2,once,NA,TGTGCCAGCAGCTTAGGGCAGGGGGGCTCTGGGGCCAACGTCCTAACTTTC,CASSLGQGGSGANVLTF
TRBJ2-4,21,TRBV4-3,NA,TRBD2,TGCGCCAGCAGCCAAGAGTGGGGTACAAGCGGGAGGGCCAAGGGCAAAAACATTCAGTACTTC,CASSQEWGTSGRAKGKNIQYF
TRBJ1-3,15,TRBV2,NA,NA,TGTGCCAGCAGTGAAGCCGACAGTGGTGGAAACACCATATATTTT,CASSEADSGGNTIYF
TRBJ2-1,16,TRBV27,NA,TRBD1,TGTGCCAGCAGTTTATGGGACAGGGGCGCCTACAATGAGCAGTTCTTC,CASSLWDRGAYNEQFF
TRBJ1-2,18,TRBV11-2,few,TRBD1,TGTGCCAGCAGCTTAGGCGACAGGGAAGTTGAAGCTAACTATGGCTACACCTTC,CASSLGDREVEANYGYTF
TRBJ2-2,17,TRBV5-8,NA,NA,TGTGCCAGCAGCCCCCACCTAGGCCCCCAGAACACCGGGGAGCTGTTTTTT,CASSPHLGPQNTGELFF
TRBJ2-3,14,TRBV6-1,NA,TRBD1,TGTGCCAGCAGTGATGGACAGGGGGCAGATACGCAGTATTTT,CASSDGQGADTQYF
TRBJ1-1,15,TRBV29-1,NA,TRBD1,TGCAGCGCGACCACCATCGGACAGGGAAGGACTGAAGCTTTCTTT,CSATTIGQGRTEAFF
TRBJ1-5,14,TRBV5-8,once,TRBD1,TGTGCCAGCAGCTTAGACAGGGGGAATCAGCCCCAGCATTTT,CASSLDRGNQPQHF
TRBJ2-3,14,TRBV5-1,NA,NA,TGCGCCAGCCAAACCAGGTCTGTCAAAGATACGCAGTATTTT,CASQTRSVKDTQYF
TRBJ2-1,16,TRBV6-6,NA,NA,TGTGCCAGCAGTTACTCCGTCGACTGGACCTACAATGAGCAGTTCTTC,CASSYSVDWTYNEQFF
TRBJ1-3,15,TRBV7-3,NA,TRBD1,TGTGCCAGCAGCTTAAGGGACAGATATGGAAACACCATATATTTT,CASSLRDRYGNTIYF
TRBJ2-7,13,TRBV7-9,once,TRBD2,TGTGCCACCTCGGGGGGGCCGCTCTACGAGCAGTACTTC,CATSGGPLYEQYF
TRBJ2-7,14,TRBV5-1,NA,NA,TGCGCCAGCAGCCCGGGGGGCTTCCAGAACGAGCAGTACTTC,CASSPGGFQNEQYF
TRBJ2-1,16,TRBV7-8,NA,NA,TGTGCCAGCAGCCCCGGGGGTACAAGCTCCTACAATGAGCAGTTCTTC,CASSPGGTSSYNEQFF
TRBJ2-7,14,TRBV4-1,NA,NA,TGCGCCAGCAGCCAAGTCTTGACTTCCTACGAGCAGTACTTC,CASSQVLTSYEQYF
TRBJ2-7,15,TRBV5-1,NA,NA,TGCGCCAGCAGCTTGGTCCAGGGCCCCTCCTACGAGCAGTACTTC,CASSLVQGPSYEQYF
TRBJ2-7,14,TRBV2,NA,NA,TGTGCCAGCAGACAGTCCCCGGGGTCCTACGAGCAGTACTTC,CASRQSPGSYEQYF
TRBJ1-1,11,TRBV7-9,NA,NA,TGTGCCAGTAGGGAGGGAACTGAAGCTTTCTTT,CASREGTEAFF
TRBJ2-1,17,TRBV7-2,NA,NA,TGTGCCAGCAGCTTGGAGGGTGGGGGGGCTTCCTACAATGAGCAGTTCTTC,CASSLEGGGASYNEQFF
TRBJ2-7,14,TRBV6-5,NA,TRBD2,TGTGCCAGCAGTTACGGGAGGGCCTGGTGCGAGCAGTACTTC,CASSYGRAWCEQYF
TRBJ2-3,12,TRBV6-5,NA,TRBD1,TGTGCCAGCAAGGACAGGGCCGATACGCAGTATTTT,CASKDRADTQYF
TRBJ2-7,14,TRBV6-5,NA,NA,TGTGCCAGCAGGCGGACACGGAGCTCCTACGAGCAGTACTTC,CASRRTRSSYEQYF
TRBJ1-5,15,TRBV7-8,once,NA,TGTGCCAGCAGCTTAGGTCCAGGAAGGGGTCAGCCCCAGCATTTT,CASSLGPGRGQPQHF